These 18 T cell receptor beta chains came from one sample sequenced in a study of tumor-infiltrating lymphocytes in localized non-small cell lung cancer. Assay used: immunoSEQ multiplex PCR; TCRdb lists only in-frame clones, some missing. The sample shows around 2,800 clones, approximately 70% of them seen only once. Sequenced: uninvolved lung tissue not adjacent to the tumor. These receptors were collected from a human donor with non-small cell lung cancer.

This chain connects TRBV19 to TRBJ2-1; 9 bases are shared with TRBD1. CDR3 size: 15 residues. Germline lookup yields CDR1 LNHDA and CDR2 SQIVND (reference sequence). V trimming: 6 bases; J trimming: 2 bases; junction bases outside the gene matches: 5. The CDR3 is CASSPDRGAYNEQFF. CDR3 coding DNA: TGTGCCAGTAGCCCGGACAGGGGAGCCTACAATGAGCAGTTCTTC.

The chain has TRBV15 and TRBJ2-5; D unresolved. Germline V gene lookup returns CDR1 LNHNV and CDR2 YYDKDF (reference sequence). The CDR3 runs 15 residues. The V and J ends lost 0 bases and 7 bases respectively, with 15 bases between them. The CDR3 loop reads CATSRDRQGLGTQYF. In DNA, the CDR3 is TGTGCCACCAGCAGAGATCGGCAAGGGCTGGGGACCCAGTACTTC.

The J gene is TRBJ2-7, the V gene TRBV25-1; possible D gene TRBD2, 6 bases. Germline V lookup: CDR1 MGHDK, CDR2 SYGVNS. Trimming removed 8 bases from V and 1 base from J, with 15 bases in between. This CDR3 is 14 amino acids long. The CDR3 DNA sequence: TGTGCCAGCTTGGCCGGAGGGAGGTCCTACGAGCAGTACGTC. It codes for CASLAGGRSYEQYV.

The genes are TRBV6-5 and TRBJ1-3; the D gene is possibly TRBD1 (5 bases). Trimming left V 9 bases short and J 2 bases short, with 17 bases between. The V gene's germline CDR1 is MNHEY and CDR2 SVGAGI. This CDR3 has 15 residues. In nucleotides, the CDR3 is TGTGCCAGTCGACCCTCGACAGCTCCTGGAAACACCATATATTTT. Translation gives CASRPSTAPGNTIYF.

The chain carries TRBV10-1 and TRBJ1-1; unclear D gene. This CDR3 contains 11 residues. Germline lookup yields CDR1 WNHNN and CDR2 SYGVQD (reference sequence). Trimming left V 9 bases short and J 11 bases short, with 16 bases between. CDR3 loop: CARDHLPGAFF. Written as DNA, the CDR3 is TGCGCCAGAGATCATTTGCCGGGGGCTTTCTTT.

CDR3 nucleotides: TGTGCCAGCAGCCCGGGACAGGGGGCTTACGAGCAGTACTTC. Its translation is CASSPGQGAYEQYF. The chain combines TRBV9 with TRBJ2-7, with TRBD1 matching 12 bases. From germline, CDR1 is SGDLS and CDR2 YYNGEE. CDR3 size: 14 residues. The V and J ends lost 4 bases and 4 bases, in that order; junction bases with no gene match: 3.

The rearrangement uses TRBV13 and TRBJ2-3; D unresolved. The V end lost 2 bases, the J end lost 5 bases, and 2 bases lay between the germline ends. In germline, CDR1 is PRHDT, CDR2 FYEKMQ (reference sequence). CDR3 length: 11 residues. The CDR3 sequence: CASSLQDTQYF. As DNA, the CDR3 is TGTGCCAGCAGCTTACAAGATACGCAGTATTTT.

V and J are TRBV7-9 and TRBJ2-2; no clear D. Trimming stripped 5 bases from V and 7 bases from J, with 8 bases between. CDR3 length: 12 residues. Germline V gives CDR1 SEHNR, CDR2 FQNEAQ (reference sequence). CDR3 bases: TGTGCCAGCAGCCCAGACGGCGGGGAGCTGTTTTTT. It codes for CASSPDGGELFF.

In its sample, this clone was seen once. V is TRBV11-2 and J is TRBJ1-5; D gene unclear. This CDR3 has 13 residues. Germline assignment: CDR1 SGHAT and CDR2 FQNNGV. V dropped 1 base and J dropped 3 bases, with 4 bases sitting between them. CDR3 sequence reads: CASSLANNQPQHF. The CDR3 DNA reads as TGTGCCAGCAGCTTAGCGAACAATCAGCCCCAGCATTTT. Drawing the rest from reference TRBV11-2 and TRBJ1-5, the complete variable domain is EAGVAQSPRYKIIEKRQSVAFWCNPISGHATLYWYQQILGQGPKLLIQFQNNGVVDDSQLPKDRFSAERLKGVDSTLKIQPAKLEDSAVYLCASSLANNQPQHFGDGTRLSIL.

On this clone: The junction does not match germline at one end; this may be a read error. The chain employs TRBV7-7 and TRBJ2-1, with D perhaps TRBD2 (5 bases). This CDR3 comprises 13 residues. Per the germline V gene, CDR1 is SSHAT and CDR2 is FNYEAQ (reference sequence). The CDR3 sequence is CASSLGLANEQFF. The CDR3 region has the DNA TGTGCTAGCAGCTTAGGGCTAGCTAATGAGCAGTTCTTC.

V and J are TRBV7-9 and TRBJ1-2; 9 bases align to TRBD1. Trimming at V came to 4 bases and at J to 7 bases, leaving 13 bases not matched to a gene. The CDR3 is 16 amino acids. CDR1 SEHNR and CDR2 FQNEAQ come from the germline V gene (reference sequence). CDR3 in amino acids: CASSYAFMGQGSGYTF. The CDR3 DNA follows: TGTGCCAGCAGCTACGCATTTATGGGACAGGGAAGTGGCTACACCTTC.

This clone was seen only a few times. The chain employs TRBV7-2 and TRBJ1-2, with 10 bases fitting TRBD1. Per the germline V gene, CDR1 is SGHTA and CDR2 is FQGNSA. V was pared by 5 bases and J by 7 bases, with 1 base of the junction left unmatched. This CDR3 spans 12 amino acids. The chain's CDR3 is CASSDRGLGYTF. CDR3 bases: TGTGCCAGCAGCGACAGGGGGCTTGGCTACACCTTC.

The rearrangement uses TRBV5-8 and TRBJ2-3, with 12 bases that match TRBD2. Germline CDR1 and CDR2: SGHTS and YDEGEE. This CDR3 spans 14 amino acids. J was trimmed by 9 bases and V by 0 bases; bases with no gene match: 2. The CDR3 DNA sequence: TGTGCCAGCAGCTTGGGTCTAGCGGGAGGGACGCAGTATTTT. Protein product: CASSLGLAGGTQYF.

The rearrangement links TRBV19 to TRBJ1-2, with TRBD1 as a possible D gene (6 bases). V was trimmed by 9 bases and J by 7 bases, leaving 12 bases between them. CDR3 size: 11 residues. Germline V gene lookup returns CDR1 LNHDA and CDR2 SQIVND (reference sequence). CDR3 sequence (DNA): TGTGCCAGCAATCAAGGGGGTGGCTACACCTTC. It is translated as CASNQGGGYTF.

The chain employs TRBV6-5 and TRBJ1-1; weak D call: TRBD1 (6 bases). Germline-derived CDR1 and CDR2 are MNHEY and SVGAGI. The CDR3 has 14 amino acids. V was trimmed by 4 bases and J by 1 base, leaving 10 bases between them. The CDR3 spells CASSLGRGNTEAFF. The CDR3 DNA is TGTGCCAGCAGTTTGGGCAGGGGGAACACTGAAGCTTTCTTT.

This clone was counted a single time. This chain connects TRBV6-5 to TRBJ1-2, with 7 bases fitting TRBD1. In germline, CDR1 is MNHEY, CDR2 SVGAGI. CDR3 size: 16 residues. Losses at the gene ends were 2 bases for V and 7 bases for J; bases not matched to a gene: 13. CDR3 loop: CASSYDSSGGRLGYTF. The CDR3 nucleotides are TGTGCCAGCAGTTACGATTCTTCAGGGGGAAGACTTGGCTACACCTTC.

The rearrangement uses TRBV7-9 and TRBJ2-5; 7 nucleotides match TRBD2. Trimming took 6 bases from V and 4 from J; bases not matched to a gene: 11. CDR3 length equals 15 residues. The germline V gene has CDR1 SEHNR and CDR2 FQNEAQ (reference sequence). The CDR3 DNA is TGTGCCAGCAGGCGTCGACTAGCCCCTGGAGAGACCCAGTACTTC. Encoded protein: CASRRRLAPGETQYF.

The chain carries TRBV6-1 and TRBJ1-1, with D tentatively TRBD1 (5 bases). In germline, CDR1 is MNHNS, CDR2 SASEGT. The CDR3 is made up of 14 amino acids. Trimming shortened V by 7 bases and J by 1 base, and 13 bases separated the two germline ends. This CDR3 reads CASISGQKNTEAFF. The CDR3 DNA reads as TGTGCCAGCATAAGCGGACAAAAGAACACTGAAGCTTTCTTT.